This TCR beta chain was profiled in a study of blood T cell repertoires in COVID-19. Study-level information: The samples span acute and convalescent COVID-19 from the United States, Italy and Spain.

Germline V gene data show CDR1 as GTSNPN and CDR2 as SVGIG (reference sequence). Trimming shortened V by 4 bases and J by 3 bases, and 15 bases separated the two germline ends. The CDR3 is 14 residues long. Original processing notes: Cell counts per sample came from amplifying reference gene primers. TCRdb keeps only in-frame clones here, not all; method: immunoSEQ multiplex PCR. From that table come the V and J calls and clone size; the DNA was used to work out D and trimming. The sample has tens of thousands of clones; about 81% are singletons. The TCR comes from a human donor in a cohort sampled during active COVID-19. The sample taken for sequencing was peripheral blood. The V call is TRBV30, the J call TRBJ1-2; D possibly corresponds to TRBD1 (5 bases). CDR3: CAWKEEGWDYGYTF. The CDR3 DNA is TGTGCCTGGAAAGAGGAGGGGTGGGACTATGGCTACACCTTC.